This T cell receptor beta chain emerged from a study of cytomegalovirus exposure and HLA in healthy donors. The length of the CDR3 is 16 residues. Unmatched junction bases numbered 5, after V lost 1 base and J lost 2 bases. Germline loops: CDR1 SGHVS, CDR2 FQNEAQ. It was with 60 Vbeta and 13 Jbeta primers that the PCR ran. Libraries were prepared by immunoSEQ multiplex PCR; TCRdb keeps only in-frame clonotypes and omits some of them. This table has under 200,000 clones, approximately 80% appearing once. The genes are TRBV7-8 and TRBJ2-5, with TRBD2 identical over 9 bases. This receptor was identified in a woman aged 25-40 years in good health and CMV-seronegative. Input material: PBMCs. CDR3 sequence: CASSLVATSGQETQYF. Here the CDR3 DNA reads TGTGCCAGCAGCTTAGTAGCGACTAGCGGACAAGAGACCCAGTACTTC.